This T cell receptor beta chain was found in a study of CD8 T cells in ankylosing spondylitis. Points from the study as a whole: Typical of ankylosing spondylitis blood, it appeared, was a TCR beta motif of under 10 highly homologous variants.

Germline V CDR1 and CDR2: SQVTM, ANQGSEA. This CDR3 has 13 amino acids. Comment on this clonotype: The target antigen is unknown.

TCRdb ran MiXCR on the 5' RACE reads and lists one entry per CDR3 protein. Among about 140,000 distinct CDR3 sequences listed, roughly 7.7% were seen once. Sequencing used synovial fluid, either unsorted or a sorted T cell fraction (not recorded which). This TCR was recovered from a male donor with ankylosing spondylitis. V and J are TRBV29-1 and TRBJ2-3; 9 bases fit TRBD1. In DNA form, the CDR3 reads TGCAGTACCGGGACAGGGACAAGAGATACGCAGTATTTT. Its translation: CSTGTGTRDTQYF.